These T cell receptor beta chains were read from a single sample in a study of blood T cell repertoires in COVID-19. This table comes from immunoSEQ multiplex PCR, and its TCRdb copy is limited to in-frame clones, with some not included. The sample has 130,000 to 150,000 clones, more than 80% seen once; the top ten hold 6.5% to 8.5%. Sequencing input: peripheral blood. The receptor source for this set is a human donor with acute or convalescent COVID-19. The donor label of this sample is uncertain. The CDR3 runs from the conserved cysteine through the conserved F or W. Each record gives: V gene, J gene, CDR3 protein.

v_gene: TRBV12-3/TRBV12-4
j_gene: TRBJ1-5
CDR3aa: CASTQGYNQPQHF

v_gene: TRBV6-6
j_gene: TRBJ1-1
CDR3aa: CASSYEGGTEAFF

v_gene: TRBV5-5
j_gene: TRBJ1-6
CDR3aa: CASSPGYNSPLHF

v_gene: TRBV11-2
j_gene: TRBJ1-1
CDR3aa: CASSWGGLWDTEAFF

v_gene: TRBV3-1/TRBV3-2
j_gene: TRBJ1-5
CDR3aa: CASSVRGYNQPQHF

v_gene: TRBV10-1
j_gene: TRBJ1-2
CDR3aa: CASSPDRDYGYTF

v_gene: TRBV2
j_gene: TRBJ1-5
CDR3aa: CASSAGESRNQPQHF

v_gene: TRBV7-6
j_gene: TRBJ1-6
CDR3aa: CASSLAGGPGLGYSPLHF

v_gene: TRBV24-1
j_gene: TRBJ1-2
CDR3aa: CATSRTGRYGYTF

v_gene: TRBV2
j_gene: TRBJ2-2
CDR3aa: CASSRIGELFF

v_gene: TRBV18
j_gene: TRBJ2-1
CDR3aa: CASSRQGSGSYNEQFF

v_gene: TRBV4-2
j_gene: TRBJ2-3
CDR3aa: CASSQDPSGGASTQYF

v_gene: TRBV5-1
j_gene: TRBJ2-5
CDR3aa: CASSLSGKETQYF

v_gene: TRBV18
j_gene: TRBJ2-1
CDR3aa: CASSPYLPGIEGRNEQFF

v_gene: TRBV19
j_gene: TRBJ1-4
CDR3aa: CASSSPGLGEKLFF

v_gene: TRBV19
j_gene: TRBJ1-1
CDR3aa: CASSMSVYMNTEAFF

v_gene: TRBV3-1/TRBV3-2
j_gene: TRBJ1-5
CDR3aa: CASSQGYQAVNQPQHF

v_gene: TRBV5-5
j_gene: TRBJ2-7
CDR3aa: CASSSPAGVRGNEQYF

v_gene: TRBV2
j_gene: TRBJ1-1
CDR3aa: CASSEQGGAGAFF

v_gene: TRBV6-5
j_gene: TRBJ2-7
CDR3aa: CASSYGGTGTYEQYF

v_gene: TRBV25-1
j_gene: TRBJ1-2
CDR3aa: CASSGLTGGSGYTF

v_gene: TRBV2
j_gene: TRBJ1-1
CDR3aa: CASARPKRTEAFF

v_gene: TRBV9
j_gene: TRBJ1-2
CDR3aa: CASSPQGNGLNYGYTF

v_gene: TRBV6-5
j_gene: TRBJ2-7
CDR3aa: CASSRSAESYEQYF

v_gene: TRBV6-5
j_gene: TRBJ1-2
CDR3aa: CASSADSSYYYGYTF

v_gene: TRBV6-5
j_gene: TRBJ1-2
CDR3aa: CASSLTGLGYTF

v_gene: TRBV12-3/TRBV12-4
j_gene: TRBJ1-2
CDR3aa: CASSRRGTYGYTF

v_gene: TRBV19
j_gene: TRBJ1-1
CDR3aa: CASSIPGLNTEAFF

v_gene: TRBV29-1
j_gene: TRBJ1-2
CDR3aa: CSVEEGRAGGYGYTF

v_gene: TRBV12-3/TRBV12-4
j_gene: TRBJ1-2
CDR3aa: CASSPQTNYGYTF

v_gene: TRBV14
j_gene: TRBJ2-1
CDR3aa: CASSQDRGGGRFF

v_gene: TRBV5-6
j_gene: TRBJ1-2
CDR3aa: CASSLTGQLYGYTF